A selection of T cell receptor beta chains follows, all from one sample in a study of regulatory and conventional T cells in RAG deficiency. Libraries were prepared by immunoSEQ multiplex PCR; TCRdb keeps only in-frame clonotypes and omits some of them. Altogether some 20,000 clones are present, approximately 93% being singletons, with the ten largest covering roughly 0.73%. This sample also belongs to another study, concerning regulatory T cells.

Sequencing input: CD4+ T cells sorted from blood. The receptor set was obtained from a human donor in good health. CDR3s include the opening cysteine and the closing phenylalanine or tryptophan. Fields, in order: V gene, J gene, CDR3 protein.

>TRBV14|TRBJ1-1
CASSQERLSRYTEAFF
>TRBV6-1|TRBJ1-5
CASSGPGVNSNQPQHF
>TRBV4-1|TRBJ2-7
CASSQGLHYEQYF
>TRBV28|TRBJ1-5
CASSLTGQPQHF
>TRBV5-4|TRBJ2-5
CASRKTSGRQETQYF
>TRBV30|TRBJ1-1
CAWSHRGYTEAFF
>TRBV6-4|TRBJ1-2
CASSAGGAYGYTF
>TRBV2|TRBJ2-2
CASSETGTGTGELFF
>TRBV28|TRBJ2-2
CASSRTGAGELFF
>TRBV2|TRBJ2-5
CASGTAGTSGRTTTEETQYF
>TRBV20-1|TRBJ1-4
CSARDDRGVFF
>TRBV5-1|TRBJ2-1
CASSLGRLAGGGDEQFF
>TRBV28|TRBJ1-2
CASSQQGYGYTF
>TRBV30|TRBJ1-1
CAWSVSGGGTEAFF
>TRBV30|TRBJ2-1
CAWDTTGGGDEQFF
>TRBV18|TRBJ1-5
CASSPGGAQETQHF
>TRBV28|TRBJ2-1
CASSVSSGGLGNEQFF
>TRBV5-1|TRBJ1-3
CASSLGGQGGNTIYF
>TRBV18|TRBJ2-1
CASSPMGNEQFF
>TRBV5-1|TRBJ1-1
CASSLQGADTEAFF
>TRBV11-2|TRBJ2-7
CASSLGQGAREQYF
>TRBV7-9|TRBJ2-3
CASFTENTDTQYF
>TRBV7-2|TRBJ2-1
CASSSLAGREQFF
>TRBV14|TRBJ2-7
CASSHRTGLAGTYEQYF
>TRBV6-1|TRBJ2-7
CASSEPGQGTYEQYF
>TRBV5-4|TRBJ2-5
CASSQVWGETQYF
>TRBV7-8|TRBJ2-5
CASSLAGQGAKTQYF
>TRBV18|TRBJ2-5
CASSPMEQETQYF
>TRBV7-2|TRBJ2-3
CASSAGTDTQYF
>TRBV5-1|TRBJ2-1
CASSIGTSNEQFF
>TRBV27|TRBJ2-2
CATNRVGTGELFF
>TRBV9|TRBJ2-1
CASSLTQGISYNEQFF
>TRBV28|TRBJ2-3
CASSSLAGQGAMASGTDTQYF
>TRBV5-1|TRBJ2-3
CASSPGLAGVSDTQYF
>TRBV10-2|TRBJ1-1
CASRPWGGETEAFF
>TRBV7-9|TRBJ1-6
CATHRQGDDSPLHF
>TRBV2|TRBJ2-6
CASRKGAGPPQSGANVLTF
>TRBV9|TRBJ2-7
CASSVGTGQGYEQYF
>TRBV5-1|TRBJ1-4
CASSLGLGEKLFF
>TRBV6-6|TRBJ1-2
CASSNRGGEDGYTF
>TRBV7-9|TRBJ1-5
CASSSDGPQPQHF
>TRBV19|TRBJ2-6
CAGHRGFSGANVLTF
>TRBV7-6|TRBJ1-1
CASSLEENTEAFF
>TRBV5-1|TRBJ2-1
CASSLAREQFF
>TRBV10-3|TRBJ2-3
CAISEPKGQHTDTQYF
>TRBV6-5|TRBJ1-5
CASSRFGQPQHF
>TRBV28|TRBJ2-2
CASSFGGGTTGELFF
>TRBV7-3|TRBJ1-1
CASSLLENTEAFF
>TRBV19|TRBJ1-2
CASSIDSYGYTF
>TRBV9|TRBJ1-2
CASSKLTGGADGYTF
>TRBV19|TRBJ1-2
CASTLSGGGVYGYTF
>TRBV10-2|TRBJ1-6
CASSESVNSPLHF
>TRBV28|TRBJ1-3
CASSLQQGSGNTIYF
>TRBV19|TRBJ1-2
CASSIGFERTGDGYTF
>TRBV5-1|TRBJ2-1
CASSLSPSGINEQFF
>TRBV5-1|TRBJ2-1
CASSYSSGSSYNEQFF
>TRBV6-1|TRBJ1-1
CASSRDRWNTEAFF
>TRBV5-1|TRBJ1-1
CASSLAEGGNTEAFF
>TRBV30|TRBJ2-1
CAWSRRLAGGNEQFF